Listed below are T cell receptor beta chains from one sample, sequenced in a study of T cell responses to AZD1222 COVID-19 vaccine. Generated by immunoSEQ multiplex PCR, the TCRdb table keeps only in-frame clones and is missing some. The data hold 130,000 or so clones, with 75% to 85% observed a single time. The specimen comprised peripheral blood, sampled 28 days after the second AZD1222 dose. These TCRs come from an adult who received the AZD1222 COVID-19 vaccine. Both conserved end residues are part of each CDR3. Each record gives: clone size, V gene, D gene, J gene, CDR3 protein, CDR3 DNA. The D gene is left open where the match is weak. Only part of the rows carry a size: once, few, many, or a class if the clone is expanded.

>NA|TRBV4-1|TRBD1|TRBJ1-4
CASSLRDRSGNNEKLFF
TGCGCCAGCAGCCTCCGGGACAGGTCCGGGAATAATGAAAAACTGTTTTTT
>NA|TRBV4-3|NA|TRBJ1-2
CASSPQGTAGYTF
TGCGCCAGCAGCCCCCAGGGGACGGCTGGCTACACCTTC
>NA|TRBV11-2|TRBD1|TRBJ1-2
CASSLDRASGYTF
TGTGCCAGCAGCTTGGACAGGGCAAGTGGCTACACCTTC
>NA|TRBV7-8|NA|TRBJ1-1
CASSLDTKAFF
TGTGCCAGCAGCCTCGACACCAAAGCTTTCTTT
>NA|TRBV7-2|NA|TRBJ2-1
CASSLRVGLANNEQFF
TGTGCCAGCAGCTTAAGGGTCGGGTTAGCAAATAATGAGCAGTTCTTC
>NA|TRBV5-1|NA|TRBJ2-1
CASSSLGQSSYNEQFF
TGCGCCAGCAGCTCCCTCGGACAGAGCTCCTACAATGAGCAGTTCTTC
>few|TRBV20-1|NA|TRBJ2-1
CSAPSGNEQFF
TGCAGTGCCCCCAGCGGGAATGAGCAGTTCTTC
>NA|TRBV6-2/TRBV6-3|TRBD1|TRBJ1-2
CASSWDREVYGYTF
TGTGCCAGCAGCTGGGACAGGGAAGTCTATGGCTACACCTTC
>once|TRBV28|TRBD1|TRBJ1-1
CASTHFLVGTALINTEAFF
TGTGCCAGCACGCACTTCTTAGTGGGGACAGCCCTTATCAACACTGAAGCTTTCTTT
>NA|TRBV18|NA|TRBJ1-2
CASSPYTDNYGYTF
TGTGCCAGCTCACCTTACACGGATAACTATGGCTACACCTTC
>NA|TRBV6-2/TRBV6-3|TRBD2|TRBJ2-1
CASTPRKSGGSYNEQFF
TGTGCCAGCACCCCACGAAAAAGCGGGGGGTCCTACAATGAGCAGTTCTTC
>NA|TRBV28|TRBD1|TRBJ1-2
CASEQGTNYGYTF
TGTGCCAGTGAACAGGGGACCAACTATGGCTACACCTTC
>NA|TRBV5-6|NA|TRBJ1-5
CASSRWTADNQPQHF
TGTGCCAGCAGCAGGTGGACAGCAGATAATCAGCCCCAGCATTTT
>NA|TRBV12-5|NA|TRBJ1-1
CASRGNGVGAFF
TGTGCTAGTCGCGGGAATGGGGTCGGAGCTTTCTTT
>NA|TRBV4-3|TRBD2|TRBJ2-1
CASSPLGTNNEQFF
TGCGCCAGCAGTCCTTTAGGGACTAACAATGAGCAGTTCTTC
>NA|TRBV5-1|TRBD1|TRBJ2-3
CASSGQGAHTDTQYF
TGCGCCAGCTCGGGACAGGGGGCGCACACAGATACGCAGTATTTT
>NA|TRBV6-5|NA|TRBJ2-7
CASRLQLKSYEQYF
TGTGCCAGCAGACTTCAACTTAAATCCTACGAGCAGTACTTC
>NA|TRBV7-2|NA|TRBJ1-3
CASSSPHGPADSGNTIYF
TGTGCCAGCAGCTCGCCCCACGGACCAGCCGACTCTGGAAACACCATATATTTT
>NA|TRBV14|NA|TRBJ2-1
CASSRSRYNEQFF
TGTGCCAGCAGCCGAAGCAGGTACAATGAGCAGTTCTTC